Below are 2 T cell receptor beta chains sequenced from a single sample in a study of beta chain features in type 1 diabetes. Since all of the isolated RNA was reverse transcribed, expressed TCRB transcripts were what got sequenced. TCRdb's copy holds only in-frame clones and misses some; the assay was immunoSEQ multiplex PCR. The table has hundreds of thousands of clones, 9.5% to 12% seen once; the top ten hold 0.035% to 0.05%. The sequenced sample consisted of naive CD4+ T cells from blood. The receptors were gathered from a woman aged 18-29 years in good health.

Only a few counts were recorded for this clone. The V gene is TRBV5-6, the J gene TRBJ1-1; D uncertain. Germline V CDR1 and CDR2: SGHDT, YYEEEE. V lost 2 bases to trimming and J lost 10 bases, with 24 bases between them. This CDR3 region has 16 residues. The chain's CDR3 is CASSFLESRLYPGAFF. The CDR3 nucleotides are TGTGCCAGCAGCTTTTTGGAAAGTAGATTATATCCAGGAGCTTTCTTT.

Here the CDR3 DNA reads TGCGCCAGCAGCTTGGCCGGGACGGCCGCCTACGAGCAGTACTTC. This translates into CASSLAGTAAYEQYF. The chain couples TRBV5-1 to TRBJ2-7, with D perhaps assigned TRBD1 or TRBD2 (5 bases each). Germline values: CDR1 SGHRS, CDR2 YFSETQ. Trimming removed 0 bases at V and 2 bases at J, with 12 bases between. The CDR3 has 15 residues.